What follows is one T cell receptor (beta chain) and its context. Which antigen it targets is not known. The sample holds no much larger clone one base away, and base qualities are not on file. These data come from a study of OX40 agonist ivuxolimab in advanced cancers. Regarding the complete study: The costimulatory receptor OX40 (CD134) was targeted by ivuxolimab, a fully human IgG2 agonistic monoclonal antibody. The monotherapy dose-escalation portion (N ≈ 50 patients) of the phase I ivuxolimab trial is reported in the paper. The point of sequencing TCRbeta in the periphery was to test whether ivuxolimab changed TCR sequence diversity and drove clonal T-cell expansion. Intravenous ivuxolimab was administered to patients every 2 weeks at six dose levels: 0.01, 0.1, 0.3, 1.5, 3 and 10 mg/kg. Partial responses were achieved by three dose-escalation patients, of whom one had hepatocellular carcinoma and two had cutaneous melanoma. A male proportion of around 81% and a mean age of roughly 58 years, ranging from 23 to 79, were recorded for the dose-escalation cohort. Among the approximately 50 dose-escalation patients, about 19 had hepatocellular carcinoma, roughly 15 melanoma, 9 renal cell carcinoma and 9 head and neck cancer. Prior anti-PD-1, anti-PD-L1 or anti-CTLA-4 therapy was permitted, and checkpoint inhibitors had been received by about 37% of dose-escalation patients. Overall study results and their limits: On average, CD8+ T cells showed more expanded clones than CD4+ T cells after ivuxolimab. Clonal expansion of both CD4+ and CD8+ blood T cells was observed from baseline to week 6 at doses 0.1 to 3.0 mg/kg. Low levels of normalized T-cell clonal expansion were also seen in some nonresponding patients. In partial responders in the 0.1-3.0 mg/kg groups, normalized peripheral clonal expansion was found to be among the lowest, especially among CD8+ T cells. The antigen specificity of the clonally expanded peripheral T cells was not determined.

The CDR3 covers 15 residues, taking in both the cysteine and the phenylalanine. Only the CDR3 part of the read is kept: 45 bases, read in frame from the first base. According to the germline V gene (reference sequence), CDR1 reads MNHNY and CDR2 reads SVGAGI. The junction shows trimming of 5 bases on V and 6 bases on J, and the gene matches do not reach 9 bases of it. The trial excluded patients who had a history of autoimmune disease or who were on systemic immunosuppression. Peripheral blood for TCR sequencing was drawn from every dose cohort at baseline, at cycle 4 day 1 and at cycle 7 day 1. Samples came from an open-label, multicenter, first-in-human phase I dose-escalation trial of ivuxolimab. Adults with locally advanced or metastatic melanoma, renal cell, hepatocellular, or head and neck squamous cell carcinoma were enrolled in the trial. Before TCR sequencing, CD4+ and CD8+ T cells were separately sorted from peripheral blood.

Genomic DNA was isolated from the sorted cells so that the TCRbeta CDR3 region could be sequenced. The immunoSEQ Assay was used for sequencing of TCRbeta CDR3 regions. TCRdb mirrors the immuneACCESS table, restricted to in-frame sequences. Some clones are absent from its copies; in checked studies, under half trace to an unresolved V gene, and the reason for the others is unknown. The sample yields tens of thousands of clones; roughly 84% were counted once. The top ten hold 3% to 4.5% of the sample. The chain links TRBV6-6 with TRBJ2-3, and 9 bases in between align with TRBD1. The receptor's source is an adult with an advanced solid tumor such as melanoma, head and neck, liver or kidney cancer. The sequencing here drew on CD4+ or CD8+ T cells sorted from blood, taken in a trial of the OX40 agonist ivuxolimab. The CDR3 protein sequence reads: CASSLGTGNLDTQYF. Read as DNA, the sequence is TGTGCCAGCAGTCTCGGGACAGGGAATTTGGATACGCAGTATTTT.